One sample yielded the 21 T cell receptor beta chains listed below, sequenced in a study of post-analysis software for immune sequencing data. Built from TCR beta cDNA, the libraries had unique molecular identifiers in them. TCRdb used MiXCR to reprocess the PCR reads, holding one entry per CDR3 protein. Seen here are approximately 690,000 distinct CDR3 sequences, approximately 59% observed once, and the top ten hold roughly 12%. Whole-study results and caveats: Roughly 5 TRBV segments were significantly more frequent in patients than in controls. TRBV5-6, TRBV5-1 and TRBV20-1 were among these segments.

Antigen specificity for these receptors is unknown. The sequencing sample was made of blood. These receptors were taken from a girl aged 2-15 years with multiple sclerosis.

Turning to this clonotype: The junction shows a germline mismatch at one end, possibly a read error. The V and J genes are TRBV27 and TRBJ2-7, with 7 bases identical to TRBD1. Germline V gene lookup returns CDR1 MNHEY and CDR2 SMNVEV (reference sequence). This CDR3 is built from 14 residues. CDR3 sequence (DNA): TGTGCCGGCAGTTCACAGGGGTCCCCCTACGAGCAGTACTTC. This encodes CAGSSQGSPYEQYF.

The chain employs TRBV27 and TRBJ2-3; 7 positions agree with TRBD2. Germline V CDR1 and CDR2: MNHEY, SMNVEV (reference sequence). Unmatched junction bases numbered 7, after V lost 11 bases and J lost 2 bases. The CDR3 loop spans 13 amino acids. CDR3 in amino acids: CAVSGAYTDTQYF. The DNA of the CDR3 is TGTGCCGTAAGCGGGGCTTACACAGATACGCAGTATTTT.

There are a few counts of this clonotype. As DNA, the CDR3 is TGTGCCATCAGTGACAAGGGGAGCTCCTACGAGCAGTACTTC. Translation gives CAISDKGSSYEQYF. This chain connects TRBV10-3 to TRBJ2-7; D may correspond to TRBD1 or TRBD2 (5 bases each). Germline V gene data show CDR1 as ENHRY and CDR2 as SYGVKD. This CDR3 has 14 amino acids. V dropped 3 bases and J dropped 0 bases, with 9 bases sitting between them.

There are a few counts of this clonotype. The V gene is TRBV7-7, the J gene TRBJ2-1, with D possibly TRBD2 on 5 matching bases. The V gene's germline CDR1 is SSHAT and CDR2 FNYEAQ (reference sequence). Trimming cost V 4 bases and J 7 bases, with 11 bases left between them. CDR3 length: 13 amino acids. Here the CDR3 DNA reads TGTGCCAGCAGCTCCCGGGGAGTGAATGAGCAGTTCTTC. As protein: CASSSRGVNEQFF.

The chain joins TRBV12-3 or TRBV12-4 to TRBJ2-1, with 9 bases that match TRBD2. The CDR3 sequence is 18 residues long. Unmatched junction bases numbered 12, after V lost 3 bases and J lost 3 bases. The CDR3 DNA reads TGTGCCAGCAGTTTGCGTCTAGCGGGACAGTTTGACTACAATGAGCAGTTCTTC. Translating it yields CASSLRLAGQFDYNEQFF.

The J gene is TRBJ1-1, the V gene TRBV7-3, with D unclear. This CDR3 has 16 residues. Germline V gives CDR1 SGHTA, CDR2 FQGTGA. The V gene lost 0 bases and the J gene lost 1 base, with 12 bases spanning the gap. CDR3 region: CASSLTADGWNTEAFF. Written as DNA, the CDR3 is TGTGCCAGCAGCTTAACCGCGGACGGCTGGAACACTGAAGCTTTCTTT.

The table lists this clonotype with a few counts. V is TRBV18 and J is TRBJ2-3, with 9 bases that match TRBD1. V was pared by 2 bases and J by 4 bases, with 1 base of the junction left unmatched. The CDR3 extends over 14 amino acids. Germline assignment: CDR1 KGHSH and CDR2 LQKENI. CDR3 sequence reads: CASSPRTGADTQYF. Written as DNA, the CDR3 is TGTGCCAGCTCACCAAGGACAGGGGCAGATACGCAGTATTTT.

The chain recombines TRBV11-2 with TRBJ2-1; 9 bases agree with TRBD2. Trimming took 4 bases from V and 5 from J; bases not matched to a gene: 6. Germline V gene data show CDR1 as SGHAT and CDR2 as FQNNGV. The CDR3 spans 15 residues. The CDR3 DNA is TGTGCCAGCAGCTCGTTAGCGGGAGAACACAATGAGCAGTTCTTC. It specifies CASSSLAGEHNEQFF.

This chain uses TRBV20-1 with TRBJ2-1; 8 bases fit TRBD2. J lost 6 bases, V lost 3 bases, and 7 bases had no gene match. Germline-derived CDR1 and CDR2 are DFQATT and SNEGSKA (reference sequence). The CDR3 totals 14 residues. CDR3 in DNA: TGCAGTGCTAGTTCGGGACTAGTTCCCAATGAGCAGTTCTTC. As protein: CSASSGLVPNEQFF.

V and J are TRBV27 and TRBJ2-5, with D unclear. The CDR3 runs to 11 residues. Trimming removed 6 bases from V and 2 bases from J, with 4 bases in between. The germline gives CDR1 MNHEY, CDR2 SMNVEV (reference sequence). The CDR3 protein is CASRQQETQYF. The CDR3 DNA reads TGTGCCAGCAGGCAGCAAGAGACCCAGTACTTC.

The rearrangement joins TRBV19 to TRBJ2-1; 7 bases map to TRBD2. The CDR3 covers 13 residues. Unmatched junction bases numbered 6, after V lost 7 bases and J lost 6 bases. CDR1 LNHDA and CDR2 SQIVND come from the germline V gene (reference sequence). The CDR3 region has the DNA TGTGCCAGTACGGCACCGGGGGGCAATGAGCAGTTCTTC. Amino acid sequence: CASTAPGGNEQFF.

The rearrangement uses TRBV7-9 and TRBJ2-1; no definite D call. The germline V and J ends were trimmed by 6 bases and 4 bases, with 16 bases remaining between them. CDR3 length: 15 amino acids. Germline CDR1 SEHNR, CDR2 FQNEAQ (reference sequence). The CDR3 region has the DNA TGTGCCAGCAGAGGAGACGGGCCTGTATACAATGAGCAGTTCTTC. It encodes CASRGDGPVYNEQFF.

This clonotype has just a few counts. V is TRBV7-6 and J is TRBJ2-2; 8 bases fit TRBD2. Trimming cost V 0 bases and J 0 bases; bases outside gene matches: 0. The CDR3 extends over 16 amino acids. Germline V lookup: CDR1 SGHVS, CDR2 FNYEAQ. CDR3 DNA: TGTGCCAGCAGCTTAGCGGGACTAGCGAACACCGGGGAGCTGTTTTTT. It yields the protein CASSLAGLANTGELFF.

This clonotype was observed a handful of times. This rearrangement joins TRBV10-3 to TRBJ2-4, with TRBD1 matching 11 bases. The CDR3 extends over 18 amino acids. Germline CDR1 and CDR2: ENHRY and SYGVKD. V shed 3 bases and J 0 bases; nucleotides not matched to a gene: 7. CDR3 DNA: TGTGCCATCAGTGAACCCGGGACAGGGGGTTCAGCCAAAAACATTCAGTACTTC. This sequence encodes CAISEPGTGGSAKNIQYF.

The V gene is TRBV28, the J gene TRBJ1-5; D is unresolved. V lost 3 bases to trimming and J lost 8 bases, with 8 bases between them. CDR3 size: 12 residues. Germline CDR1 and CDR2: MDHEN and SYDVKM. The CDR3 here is CASSLIREPQHF. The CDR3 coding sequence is TGTGCCAGCAGTTTGATCCGGGAGCCCCAGCATTTT. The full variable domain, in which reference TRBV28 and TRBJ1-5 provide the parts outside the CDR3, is DVKVTQSSRYLVKRTGEKVFLECVQDMDHENMFWYRQDPGLGLRLIYFSYDVKMKEKGDIPEGYSVSREKKERFSLILESASTNQTSMYLCASSLIREPQHFGDGTRLSIL.

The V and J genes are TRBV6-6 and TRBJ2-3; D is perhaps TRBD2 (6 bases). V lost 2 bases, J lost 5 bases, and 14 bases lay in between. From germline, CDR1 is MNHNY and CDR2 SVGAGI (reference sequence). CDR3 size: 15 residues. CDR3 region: CASSYTAGGRDTQYF. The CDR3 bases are TGTGCCAGCAGTTACACTGCAGGAGGGCGAGATACGCAGTATTTT.

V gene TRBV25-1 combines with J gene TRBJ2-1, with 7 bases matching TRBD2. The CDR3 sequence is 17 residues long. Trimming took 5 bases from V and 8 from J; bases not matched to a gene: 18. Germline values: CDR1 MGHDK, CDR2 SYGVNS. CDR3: CASSTRWGEGLRHEQFF. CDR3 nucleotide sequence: TGTGCCAGCAGTACAAGGTGGGGGGAGGGCCTAAGGCATGAGCAGTTCTTC.

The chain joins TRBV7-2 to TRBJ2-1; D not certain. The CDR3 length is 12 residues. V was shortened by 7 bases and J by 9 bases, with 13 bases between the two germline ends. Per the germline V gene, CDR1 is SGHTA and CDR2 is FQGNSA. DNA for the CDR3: TGTGCCAGCACCTCTCTTCGTAGTGAGCAGTTCTTC. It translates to CASTSLRSEQFF.

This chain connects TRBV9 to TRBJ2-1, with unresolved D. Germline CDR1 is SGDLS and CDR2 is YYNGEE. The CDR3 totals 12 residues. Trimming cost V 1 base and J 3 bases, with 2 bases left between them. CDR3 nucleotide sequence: TGTGCCAGCAGCGTACACTACAATGAGCAGTTCTTC. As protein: CASSVHYNEQFF.

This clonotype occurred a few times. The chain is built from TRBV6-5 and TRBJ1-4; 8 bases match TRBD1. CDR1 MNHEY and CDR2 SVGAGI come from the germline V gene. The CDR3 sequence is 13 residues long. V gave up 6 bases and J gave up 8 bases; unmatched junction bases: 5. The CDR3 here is CASRQGGLEKLFF. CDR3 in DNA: TGTGCCAGCAGACAGGGGGGGCTCGAAAAACTGTTTTTT.

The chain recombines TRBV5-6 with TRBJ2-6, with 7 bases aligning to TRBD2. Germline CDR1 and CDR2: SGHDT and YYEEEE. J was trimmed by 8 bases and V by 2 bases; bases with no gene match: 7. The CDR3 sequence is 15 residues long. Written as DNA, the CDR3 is TGTGCCAGCAGCTTATCCATGGGGGGGACCAACGTCCTGACTTTC. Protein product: CASSLSMGGTNVLTF.